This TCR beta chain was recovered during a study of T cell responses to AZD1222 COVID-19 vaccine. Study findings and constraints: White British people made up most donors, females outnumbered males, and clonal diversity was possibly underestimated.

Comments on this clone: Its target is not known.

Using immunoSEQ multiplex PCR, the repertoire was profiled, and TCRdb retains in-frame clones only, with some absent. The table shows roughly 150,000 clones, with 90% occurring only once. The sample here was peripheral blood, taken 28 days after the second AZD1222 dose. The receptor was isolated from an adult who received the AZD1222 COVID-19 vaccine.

The CDR3 spells CAWSVTPAVQPQHF. CDR3 in DNA: TGTGCCTGGAGTGTAACCCCGGCGGTTCAGCCCCAGCATTTT. The rearrangement uses TRBV30 and TRBJ1-5; D not certain. Trimming took off 0 bases at V and 6 bases at J, with 12 bases between the two ends. Germline CDR1 and CDR2: GTSNPN and SVGIG (reference sequence). The CDR3 spans 14 residues.